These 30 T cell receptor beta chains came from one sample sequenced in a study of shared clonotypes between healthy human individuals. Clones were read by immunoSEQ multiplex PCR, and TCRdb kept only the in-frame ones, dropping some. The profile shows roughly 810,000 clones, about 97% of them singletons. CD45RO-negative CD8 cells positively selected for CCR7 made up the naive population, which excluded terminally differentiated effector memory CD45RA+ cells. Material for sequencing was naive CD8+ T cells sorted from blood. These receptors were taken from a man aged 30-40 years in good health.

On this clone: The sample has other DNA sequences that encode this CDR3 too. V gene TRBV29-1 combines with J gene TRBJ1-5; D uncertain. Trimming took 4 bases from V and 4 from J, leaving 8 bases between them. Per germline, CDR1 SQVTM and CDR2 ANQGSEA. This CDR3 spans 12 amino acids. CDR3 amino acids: CSVGRENQPQHF. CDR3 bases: TGCAGCGTTGGCCGGGAAAATCAGCCCCAGCATTTT.

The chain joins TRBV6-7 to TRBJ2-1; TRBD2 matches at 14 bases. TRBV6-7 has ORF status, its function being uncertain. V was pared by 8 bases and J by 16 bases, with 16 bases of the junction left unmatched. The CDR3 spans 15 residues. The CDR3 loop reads CASPRLAGGTTSLFF. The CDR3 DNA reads TGTGCCAGCCCCAGACTAGCGGGAGGGACAACGTCGTTATTCTTC.

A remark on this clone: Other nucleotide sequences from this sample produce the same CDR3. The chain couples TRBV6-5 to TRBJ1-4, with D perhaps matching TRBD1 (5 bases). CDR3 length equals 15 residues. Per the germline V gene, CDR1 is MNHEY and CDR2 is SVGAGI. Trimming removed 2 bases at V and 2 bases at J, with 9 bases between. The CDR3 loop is CASSYLGGTNEKLFF. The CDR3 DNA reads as TGTGCCAGCAGTTACCTCGGGGGGACTAATGAAAAACTGTTTTTT.

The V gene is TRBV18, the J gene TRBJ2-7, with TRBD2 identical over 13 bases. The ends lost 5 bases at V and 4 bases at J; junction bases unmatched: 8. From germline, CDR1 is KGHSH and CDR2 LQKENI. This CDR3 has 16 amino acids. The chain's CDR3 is CASSGGLAGDDYEQYF. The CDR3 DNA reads TGTGCCAGCTCAGGAGGACTAGCGGGAGATGATTACGAGCAGTACTTC.

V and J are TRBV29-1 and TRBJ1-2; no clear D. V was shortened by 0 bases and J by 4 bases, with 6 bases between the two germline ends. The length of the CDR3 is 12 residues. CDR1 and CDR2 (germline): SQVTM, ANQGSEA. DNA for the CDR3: TGCAGCGTTGAAGACATCACCTATGGCTACACCTTC. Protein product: CSVEDITYGYTF.

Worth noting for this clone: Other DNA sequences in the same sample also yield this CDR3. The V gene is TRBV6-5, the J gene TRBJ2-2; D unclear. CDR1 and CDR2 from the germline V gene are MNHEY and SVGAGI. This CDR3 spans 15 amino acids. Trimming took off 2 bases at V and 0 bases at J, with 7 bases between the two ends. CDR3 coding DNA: TGTGCCAGCAGTTACGGGGAAACGAACACCGGGGAGCTGTTTTTT. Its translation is CASSYGETNTGELFF.

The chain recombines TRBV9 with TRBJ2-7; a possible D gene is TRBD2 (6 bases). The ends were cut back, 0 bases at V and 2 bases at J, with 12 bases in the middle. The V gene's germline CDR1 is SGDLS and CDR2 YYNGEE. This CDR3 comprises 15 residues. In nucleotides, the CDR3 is TGTGCCAGCAGCGTAGACGGGAGTTCCGCCTACGAGCAGTACTTC. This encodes CASSVDGSSAYEQYF. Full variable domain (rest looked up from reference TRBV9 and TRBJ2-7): DSGVTQTPKHLITATGQRVTLRCSPRSGDLSVYWYQQSLDQGLQFLIQYYNGEERAKGNILERFSAQQFPDLHSELNLSSLELGDSALYFCASSVDGSSAYEQYFGPGTRLTVT.

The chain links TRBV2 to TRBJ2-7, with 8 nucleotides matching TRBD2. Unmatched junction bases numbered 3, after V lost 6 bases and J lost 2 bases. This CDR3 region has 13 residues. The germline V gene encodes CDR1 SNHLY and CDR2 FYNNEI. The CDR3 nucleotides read TGTGCCAGCAGCGGACTAGCAGCCTACGAGCAGTACTTC. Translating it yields CASSGLAAYEQYF.

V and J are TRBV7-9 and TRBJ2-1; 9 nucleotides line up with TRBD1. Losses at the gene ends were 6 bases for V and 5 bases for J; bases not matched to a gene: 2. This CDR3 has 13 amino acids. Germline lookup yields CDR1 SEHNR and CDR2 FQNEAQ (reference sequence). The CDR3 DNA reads TGTGCCAGCAGGAGGACAGGGGACAATGAGCAGTTCTTC. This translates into CASRRTGDNEQFF.

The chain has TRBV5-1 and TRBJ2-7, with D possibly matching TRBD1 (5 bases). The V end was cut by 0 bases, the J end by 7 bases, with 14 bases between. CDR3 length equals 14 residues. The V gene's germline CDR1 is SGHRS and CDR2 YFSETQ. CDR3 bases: TGCGCCAGCAGCTTGGGGACAATCTTTTTGGAGCAGTACTTC. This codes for CASSLGTIFLEQYF.

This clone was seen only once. The CDR3 loop reads CASSQKVLRQVSNYGYTF. The CDR3 DNA reads as TGTGCCAGCAGCCAAAAGGTCCTCCGACAGGTCTCCAACTATGGCTACACCTTC. The rearrangement uses TRBV5-4 and TRBJ1-2; the D gene is possibly TRBD1 (6 bases). V was shortened by 4 bases and J by 2 bases, with 24 bases between the two germline ends. Germline CDR1 and CDR2: SGHNT and YYREEE (reference sequence). The CDR3 is 18 amino acids.

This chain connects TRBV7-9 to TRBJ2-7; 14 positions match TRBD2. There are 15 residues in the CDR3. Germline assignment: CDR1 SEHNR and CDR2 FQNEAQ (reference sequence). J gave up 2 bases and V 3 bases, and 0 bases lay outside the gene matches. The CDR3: CASSLTSGRAYEQYF. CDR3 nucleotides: TGTGCCAGCAGCTTGACTAGCGGGAGGGCCTACGAGCAGTACTTC. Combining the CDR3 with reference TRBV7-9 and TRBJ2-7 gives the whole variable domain DTGVSQNPRHKITKRGQNVTFRCDPISEHNRLYWYRQTLGQGPEFLTYFQNEAQLEKSRLLSDRFSAERPKGSFSTLEIQRTEQGDSAMYLCASSLTSGRAYEQYFGPGTRLTVT.

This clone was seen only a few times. CDR3 sequence reads: CASSFRGSNQPQHF. The CDR3 region has the DNA TGTGCCAGCAGCTTTCGGGGGAGCAATCAGCCCCAGCATTTT. V is TRBV13 and J is TRBJ1-5, with a tentative D call TRBD1 (5 bases). The CDR3 is 14 residues long. The V gene's germline CDR1 is PRHDT and CDR2 FYEKMQ (reference sequence). Trimming shortened V by 3 bases and J by 1 base, and 7 bases separated the two germline ends.

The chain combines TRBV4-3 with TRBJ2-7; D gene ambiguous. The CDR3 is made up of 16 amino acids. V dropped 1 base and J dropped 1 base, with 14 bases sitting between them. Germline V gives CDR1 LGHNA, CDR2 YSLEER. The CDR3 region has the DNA TGCGCCAGCAGCCAAGGGGTCGGTCATAGGTCCTACGAGCAGTACTTC. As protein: CASSQGVGHRSYEQYF.

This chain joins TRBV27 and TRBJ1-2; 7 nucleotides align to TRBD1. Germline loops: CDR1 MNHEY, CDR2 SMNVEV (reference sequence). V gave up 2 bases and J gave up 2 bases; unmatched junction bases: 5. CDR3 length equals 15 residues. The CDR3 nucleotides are TGTGCCAGCAGTTTAACGGCAGGGGGGAACTATGGCTACACCTTC. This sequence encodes CASSLTAGGNYGYTF.

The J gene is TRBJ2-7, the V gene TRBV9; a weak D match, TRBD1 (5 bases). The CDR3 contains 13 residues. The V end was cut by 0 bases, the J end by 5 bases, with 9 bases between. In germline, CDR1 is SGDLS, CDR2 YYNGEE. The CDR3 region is CASSVGQGNEQYF. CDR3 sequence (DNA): TGTGCCAGCAGCGTAGGGCAGGGAAACGAGCAGTACTTC.

The CDR3 here is CASSSYRGPTSRYEQYF. CDR3 coding DNA: TGTGCCAGCAGTTCTTACAGGGGGCCTACCTCTCGGTACGAGCAGTACTTC. The genes are TRBV28 and TRBJ2-7, with 9 bases fitting TRBD1. Trimming cost V 4 bases and J 4 bases; bases outside gene matches: 14. This CDR3 has 17 residues. Germline CDR1 is MDHEN and CDR2 is SYDVKM.

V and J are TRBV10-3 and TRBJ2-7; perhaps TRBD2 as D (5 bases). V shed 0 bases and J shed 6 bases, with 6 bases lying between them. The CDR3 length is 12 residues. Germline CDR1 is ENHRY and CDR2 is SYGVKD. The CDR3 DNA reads TGTGCCATCAGTGAGTCGGCGGGCGAGCAGTACTTC. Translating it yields CAISESAGEQYF.

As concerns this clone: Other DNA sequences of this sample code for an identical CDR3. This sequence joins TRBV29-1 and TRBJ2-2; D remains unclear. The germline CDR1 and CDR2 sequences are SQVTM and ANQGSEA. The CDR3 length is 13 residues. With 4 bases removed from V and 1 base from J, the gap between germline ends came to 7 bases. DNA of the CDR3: TGCAGCGTTGCCCCCCAGAACACCGGGGAGCTGTTTTTT. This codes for CSVAPQNTGELFF.

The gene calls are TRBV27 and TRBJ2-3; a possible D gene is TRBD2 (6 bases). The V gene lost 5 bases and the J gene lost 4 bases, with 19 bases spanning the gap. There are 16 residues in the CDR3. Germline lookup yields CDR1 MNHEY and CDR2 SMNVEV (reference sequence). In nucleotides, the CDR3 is TGTGCCAGCAGTAATCGGGACTCTGCCCTCCCAGATACGCAGTATTTT. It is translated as CASSNRDSALPDTQYF.

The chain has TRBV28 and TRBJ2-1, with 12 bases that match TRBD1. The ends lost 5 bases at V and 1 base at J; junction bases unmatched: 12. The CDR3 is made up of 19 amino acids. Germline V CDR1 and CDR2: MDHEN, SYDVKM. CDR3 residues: CASSPGDRGPTKSYNEQFF. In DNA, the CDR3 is TGTGCCAGCAGTCCGGGGGACAGGGGGCCCACAAAATCCTACAATGAGCAGTTCTTC.

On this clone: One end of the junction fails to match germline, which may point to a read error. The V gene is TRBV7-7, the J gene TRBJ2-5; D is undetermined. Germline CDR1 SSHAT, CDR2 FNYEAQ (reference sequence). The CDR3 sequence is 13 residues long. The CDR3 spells CASSLDRSVPQYF. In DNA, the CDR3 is TGTGCTAGCAGCTTAGATCGAAGTGTCCCCCAGTACTTC. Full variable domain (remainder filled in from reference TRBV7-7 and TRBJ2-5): GAGVSQSPRYKVTKRGQDVTLRCDPISSHATLYWYQQALGQGPEFLTYFNYEAQPDKSGLPSDRFSAERPEGSISTLTIQRTEQRDSAMYRCASSLDRSVPQYFGPGTRLLVL.

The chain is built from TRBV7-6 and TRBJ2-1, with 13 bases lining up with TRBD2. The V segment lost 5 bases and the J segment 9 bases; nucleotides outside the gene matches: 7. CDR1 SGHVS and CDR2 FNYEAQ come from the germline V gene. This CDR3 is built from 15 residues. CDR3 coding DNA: TGTGCCAGCAGCAGTGGACTAGCGGGAGAGGGTGAGCAGTTCTTC. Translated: CASSSGLAGEGEQFF.

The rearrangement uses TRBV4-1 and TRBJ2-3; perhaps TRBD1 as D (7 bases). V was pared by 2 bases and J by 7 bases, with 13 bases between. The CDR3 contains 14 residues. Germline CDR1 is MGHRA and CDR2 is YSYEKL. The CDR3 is CASSQLGGQHTQYF. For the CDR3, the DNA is TGCGCCAGCAGCCAACTCGGGGGACAGCATACGCAGTATTTT.

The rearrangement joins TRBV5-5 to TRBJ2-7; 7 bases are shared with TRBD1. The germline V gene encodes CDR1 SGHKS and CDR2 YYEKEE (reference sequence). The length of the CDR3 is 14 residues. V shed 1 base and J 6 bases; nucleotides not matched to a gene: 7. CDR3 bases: TGTGCCAGCAGCTTGTTCGACAGGGTCGGCGAGCAGTACTTC. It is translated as CASSLFDRVGEQYF.

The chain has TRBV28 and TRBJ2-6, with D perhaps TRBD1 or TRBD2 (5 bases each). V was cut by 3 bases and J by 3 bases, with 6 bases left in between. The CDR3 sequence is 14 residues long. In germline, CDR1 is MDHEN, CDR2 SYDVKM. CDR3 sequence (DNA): TGTGCCAGCAGTTTTGGGGGTGGGGCCAACGTCCTGACTTTC. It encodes CASSFGGGANVLTF.

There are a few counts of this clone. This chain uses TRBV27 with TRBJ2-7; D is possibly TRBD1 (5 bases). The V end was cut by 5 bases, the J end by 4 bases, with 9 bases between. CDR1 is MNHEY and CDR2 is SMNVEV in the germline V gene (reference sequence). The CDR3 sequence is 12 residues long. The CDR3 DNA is TGTGCCAGCAGTGACAGCAAATACGAGCAGTACTTC. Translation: CASSDSKYEQYF.

CDR3 bases: TGTGCCAGCAGTTCCCGTTCGGCAGACGAAGCTTTCTTT. This codes for CASSSRSADEAFF. The genes are TRBV27 and TRBJ1-1; D remains ambiguous. Germline V lookup: CDR1 MNHEY, CDR2 SMNVEV (reference sequence). The CDR3 loop spans 13 amino acids. V shed 4 bases and J shed 8 bases, with 14 bases lying between them.

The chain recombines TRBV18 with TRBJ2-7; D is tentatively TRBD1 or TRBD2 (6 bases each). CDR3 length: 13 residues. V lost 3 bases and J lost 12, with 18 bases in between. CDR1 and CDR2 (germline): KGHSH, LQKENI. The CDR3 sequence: CASSPVGGHLMYF. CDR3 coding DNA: TGTGCCAGCTCACCCGTAGGGGGGCACCTTATGTACTTC.

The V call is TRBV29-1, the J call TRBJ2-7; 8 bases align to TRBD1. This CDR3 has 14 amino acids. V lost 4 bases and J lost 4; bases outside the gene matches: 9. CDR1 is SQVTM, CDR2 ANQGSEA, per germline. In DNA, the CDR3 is TGCAGCGTTGCCATGGGGACAGGTGGGTACGAGCAGTACTTC. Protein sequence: CSVAMGTGGYEQYF.